The T cell receptor beta chain under discussion was sequenced for a study of shared clonotypes between healthy human individuals. The V gene's germline CDR1 is LGHNT and CDR2 FRNRAP. This CDR3 is built from 14 residues. V gave up 1 base and J gave up 0 bases, with 5 bases separating them. Source study methods: ImmunoSEQ sequences covered only the junction and lacked quality scores; filtering therefore differed. TCRdb's table, derived via immunoSEQ multiplex PCR, lists solely in-frame clones and lacks some. V and J calls and clone size are given by that table; D and trimming were obtained from the DNA. The sample consists of fewer than 600,000 clones, 79% of them appearing once. This clone was recorded once. The antigen remains unidentified. Study-wide findings and caveats: It was the few donors that limited the genetic and exposure-history diversity represented.

The sample taken for sequencing was PBMCs. The source is a woman aged 40 to 55 in good health. Some clones in this sample may be carry-over from other donors' samples. V and J are TRBV12-5 and TRBJ2-3; D remains unclear. The CDR3 loop reads CASGLGLSTDTQYF. CDR3 nucleotide sequence: TGTGCTAGTGGTTTGGGACTTAGCACAGATACGCAGTATTTT. The variable domain in full, with the rest retrieved from reference TRBV12-5 and TRBJ2-3, is DARVTQTPRHKVTEMGQEVTMRCQPILGHNTVFWYRQTMMQGLELLAYFRNRAPLDDSGMPKDRFSAEMPDATLATLKIQPSEPRDSAVYFCASGLGLSTDTQYFGPGTRLTVL.